The 10 T cell receptor beta chains given below trace back to one sample, sequenced in a study of cytomegalovirus exposure and HLA in healthy donors (TCRdb year 2017). Libraries were built with the immunoSEQ multiplex PCR assay. For the multiplex PCR, a mixture combining 60 forward primers for TCR Vbeta segments and 13 reverse primers for TCR Jbeta segments was used. Entries here come from immuneACCESS through TCRdb and include only in-frame sequences with V and J called. Some clones fail to appear in such tables; in the studies checked, an unresolved V gene covers under half of the shortfall, and the cause of the remainder is unknown. Recorded for this sample are under 200,000 clones; 87% of them occurred a single time. The ten largest clones take up over 0.8% of the sample. The sequenced sample consisted of PBMCs. Every receptor here comes from a woman aged 25 to 45 in good health and CMV-seronegative.

The V gene is TRBV2, the J gene TRBJ2-7; TRBD1 aligns across 9 bases. The CDR3 is 12 residues long. Germline trimming cut 6 bases from V and 11 bases from J; bases unmatched to any gene: 8. The germline V gene has CDR1 SNHLY and CDR2 FYNNEI. The CDR3 DNA reads TGTGCCAGCAGAATAGGACAGGGGATAGAGTACTTC. Protein: CASRIGQGIEYF.

The V gene is TRBV7-2, the J gene TRBJ2-3; D not resolved. Germline V CDR1 and CDR2: SGHTA, FQGNSA. CDR3 length equals 12 residues. V was clipped by 5 bases and J by 7 bases, with 10 bases between them. This CDR3 reads CASSLYTNTQYF. The CDR3 region has the DNA TGTGCCAGCAGCCTTTACACGAATACGCAGTATTTT. The full variable domain, in which reference TRBV7-2 and TRBJ2-3 provide the parts outside the CDR3, is GAGVSQSPSNKVTEKGKDVELRCDPISGHTALYWYRQSLGQGLEFLIYFQGNSAPDKSGLPSDRFSAERTGGSVSTLTIQRTQQEDSAVYLCASSLYTNTQYFGPGTRLTVL.

The chain combines TRBV5-4 with TRBJ2-3; 7 nucleotides line up with TRBD2. V gave up 3 bases and J gave up 4 bases; unmatched junction bases: 5. Germline values: CDR1 SGHNT, CDR2 YYREEE (reference sequence). This CDR3 region has 14 residues. CDR3 amino acids: CASSWRLAADTQYF. As DNA, the CDR3 is TGTGCCAGCAGCTGGCGACTAGCCGCAGATACGCAGTATTTT. Complete variable domain (other parts from reference TRBV5-4 and TRBJ2-3): ETGVTQSPTHLIKTRGQQVTLRCSSQSGHNTVSWYQQALGQGPQFIFQYYREEENGRGNFPPRFSGLQFPNYSSELNVNALELDDSALYLCASSWRLAADTQYFGPGTRLTVL.

The rearrangement uses TRBV5-5 and TRBJ2-3, with 10 bases identical to TRBD2. This CDR3 spans 15 amino acids. CDR1 SGHKS and CDR2 YYEKEE come from the germline V gene (reference sequence). Trimming took 4 bases from V and 6 from J; bases not matched to a gene: 8. This CDR3 is CASSRPLAGADTQYF. CDR3 bases: TGTGCCAGCAGCAGGCCCCTAGCGGGGGCGGATACGCAGTATTTT.

The chain combines TRBV19 with TRBJ1-1, with 9 positions matching TRBD1. Germline assignment: CDR1 LNHDA and CDR2 SQIVND (reference sequence). V was clipped by 3 bases and J by 6 bases; unmatched bases: 17. The CDR3 runs 18 residues. The CDR3 region is CASSIWGTGTTGISEAFF. CDR3 DNA: TGTGCCAGTAGTATTTGGGGGACAGGGACAACCGGGATTTCTGAAGCTTTCTTT.

In DNA form, the CDR3 reads TGTGCCAGCTCACCGGAAGACAGTGCGGTGGAGACCCAGTACTTC. It translates to CASSPEDSAVETQYF. This chain links TRBV18 with TRBJ2-5; maybe TRBD1 (5 bases). V was clipped by 3 bases and J by 5 bases, with 16 bases between them. This CDR3 comprises 15 residues. CDR1 and CDR2 from the germline V gene are KGHSH and LQKENI.

V gene TRBV4-2 combines with J gene TRBJ2-3; weak D call: TRBD2 (6 bases). The germline V and J ends were trimmed by 4 bases and 2 bases, with 13 bases remaining between them. CDR3 size: 15 residues. The germline V gene encodes CDR1 LGHNA and CDR2 YNFKEQ. The CDR3 DNA follows: TGTGCCAGCAGCCGCCAACGGGGGAACACAGATACGCAGTATTTT. This gives the protein CASSRQRGNTDTQYF.

DNA for the CDR3: TGTGCCAGCAGCCTCGATGGGCAGGTAGTTCAGCCCCAGCATTTT. It translates to CASSLDGQVVQPQHF. The chain employs TRBV7-2 and TRBJ1-5; D unresolved. The V gene lost 5 bases and the J gene lost 6 bases, with 17 bases spanning the gap. Germline CDR1 SGHTA, CDR2 FQGNSA. The CDR3 runs 15 residues.

The CDR3 reads CASRNTGIWALNSNQPQHF. The CDR3 DNA is TGTGCCAGTAGAAACACCGGGATCTGGGCTTTGAATAGCAATCAGCCCCAGCATTTT. The V call is TRBV19, the J call TRBJ1-5, with no clear D. Germline V CDR1 and CDR2: LNHDA, SQIVND (reference sequence). The CDR3 loop spans 19 amino acids. The germline V and J ends were trimmed by 6 bases and 0 bases, with 24 bases remaining between them.

This chain joins TRBV7-9 and TRBJ1-3, with D possibly matching TRBD1 (5 bases). CDR1 is SEHNR, CDR2 FQNEAQ, per germline (reference sequence). The CDR3 contains 15 residues. V gave up 4 bases and J gave up 2 bases, with 12 bases separating them. The CDR3 DNA reads TGTGCCAGCAGCTCCCCCCCGGGGGCTGGAAACACCATATATTTT. This codes for CASSSPPGAGNTIYF.